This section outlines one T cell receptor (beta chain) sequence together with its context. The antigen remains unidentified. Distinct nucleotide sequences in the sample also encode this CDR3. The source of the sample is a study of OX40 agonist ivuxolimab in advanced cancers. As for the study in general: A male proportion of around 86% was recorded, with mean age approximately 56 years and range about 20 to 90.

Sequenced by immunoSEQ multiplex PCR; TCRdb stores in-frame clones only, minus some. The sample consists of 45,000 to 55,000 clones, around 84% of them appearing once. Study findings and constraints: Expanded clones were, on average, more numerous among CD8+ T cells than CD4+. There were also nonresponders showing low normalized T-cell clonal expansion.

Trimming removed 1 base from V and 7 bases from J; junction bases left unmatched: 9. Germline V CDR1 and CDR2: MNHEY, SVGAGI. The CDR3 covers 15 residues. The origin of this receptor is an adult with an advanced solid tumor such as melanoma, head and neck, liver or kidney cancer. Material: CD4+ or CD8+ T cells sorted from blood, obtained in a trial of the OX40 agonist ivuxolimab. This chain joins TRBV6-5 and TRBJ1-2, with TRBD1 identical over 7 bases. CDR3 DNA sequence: TGTGCCAGCAGTTACTTGGCAGGGGGGCGGGGTGGCTACACCTTC. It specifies CASSYLAGGRGGYTF.